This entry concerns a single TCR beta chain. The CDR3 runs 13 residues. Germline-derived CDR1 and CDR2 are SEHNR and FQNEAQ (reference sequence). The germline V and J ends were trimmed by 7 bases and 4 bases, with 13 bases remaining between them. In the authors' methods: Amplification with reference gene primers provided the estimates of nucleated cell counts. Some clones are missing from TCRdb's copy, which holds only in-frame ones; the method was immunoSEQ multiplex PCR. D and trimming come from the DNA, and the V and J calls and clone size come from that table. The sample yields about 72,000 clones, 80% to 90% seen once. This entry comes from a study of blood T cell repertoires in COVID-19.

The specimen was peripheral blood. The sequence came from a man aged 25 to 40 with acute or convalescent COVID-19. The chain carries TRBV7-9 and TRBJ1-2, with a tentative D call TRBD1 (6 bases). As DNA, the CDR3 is TGTGCCAGCACCTCACAGGGAATCTATGGCTACACCTTC. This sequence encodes CASTSQGIYGYTF.